The clone carrying this T cell receptor (beta chain) was counted only a few times. The CDR3 spans 16 residues. V gave up 3 bases and J gave up 4 bases; unmatched junction bases: 5. Germline V gene lookup returns CDR1 LGHNA and CDR2 YNFKEQ. Amplification targeted TCR beta CDR3 regions from RNA transcripts. A set of HTBI primers served as the primers for a first-round RT-PCR of the TCR CDR3. Using its own MiXCR run on the multiplex PCR reads, TCRdb lists one record per CDR3 protein. Among fewer than 450,000 distinct CDR3 sequences listed, 12% to 15% were seen once. The data originate from a study of T cells in Graves' hyperthyroidism and ophthalmopathy.

This TCR came from a woman aged 60-75 years with Graves' ophthalmopathy. This chain links TRBV4-2 with TRBJ2-3, with 12 bases fitting TRBD2. The sequenced sample was blood. In DNA form, the CDR3 reads TGTGCCAGCAGCCAGGCTAGCGGGAGGGGGTCAGATACGCAGTATTTT. This codes for CASSQASGRGSDTQYF.